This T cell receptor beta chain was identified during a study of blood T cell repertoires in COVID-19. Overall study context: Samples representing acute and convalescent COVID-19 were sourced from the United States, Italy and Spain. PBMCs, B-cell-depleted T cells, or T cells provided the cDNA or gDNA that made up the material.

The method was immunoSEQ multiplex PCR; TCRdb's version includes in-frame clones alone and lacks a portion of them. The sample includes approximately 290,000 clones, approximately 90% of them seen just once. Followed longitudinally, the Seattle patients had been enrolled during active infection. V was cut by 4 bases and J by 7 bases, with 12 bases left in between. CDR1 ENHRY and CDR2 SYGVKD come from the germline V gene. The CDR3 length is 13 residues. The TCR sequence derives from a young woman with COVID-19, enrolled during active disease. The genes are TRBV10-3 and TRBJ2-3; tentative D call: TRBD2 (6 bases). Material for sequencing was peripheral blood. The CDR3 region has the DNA TGTGCCATCAGTGGGGCGGGGTTGAATACGCAGTATTTT. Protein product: CAISGAGLNTQYF.